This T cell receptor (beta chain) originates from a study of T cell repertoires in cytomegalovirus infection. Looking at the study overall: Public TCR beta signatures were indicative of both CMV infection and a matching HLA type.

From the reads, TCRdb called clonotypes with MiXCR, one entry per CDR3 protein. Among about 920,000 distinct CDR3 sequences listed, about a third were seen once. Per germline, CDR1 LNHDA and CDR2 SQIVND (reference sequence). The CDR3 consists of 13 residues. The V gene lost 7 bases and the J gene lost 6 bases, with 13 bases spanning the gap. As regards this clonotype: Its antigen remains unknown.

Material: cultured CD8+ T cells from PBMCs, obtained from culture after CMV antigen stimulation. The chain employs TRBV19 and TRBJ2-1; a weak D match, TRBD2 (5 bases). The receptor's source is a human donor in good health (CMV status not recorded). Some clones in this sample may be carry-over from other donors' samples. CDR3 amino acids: CASTEDWLNEQFF. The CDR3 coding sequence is TGTGCCAGTACCGAGGACTGGCTCAATGAGCAGTTCTTC.